These 9 T cell receptor beta chains were all obtained from the same sample, sequenced in a study of cytomegalovirus exposure and HLA in healthy donors. Sequencing used immunoSEQ multiplex PCR; TCRdb keeps in-frame clones, though not all of them. The sample has 250,000 to 350,000 clones, more than 75% seen once. The sequenced material came from PBMCs. These receptors were taken from a woman aged 18-35 years in good health and CMV-seronegative.

This clone has a single count. The chain has TRBV5-1 and TRBJ2-3, with D possibly being TRBD2 (6 bases). CDR3 length equals 16 residues. CDR1 is SGHRS and CDR2 is YFSETQ in the germline V gene. Deletions cut 5 bases from V and 2 bases from J, with 18 bases between. CDR3 bases: TGCGCCAGCAGGCCGAGCGGAGGAGGGACCACAGATACGCAGTATTTT. Protein sequence: CASRPSGGGTTDTQYF.

This chain connects TRBV28 to TRBJ2-1; 7 nucleotides match TRBD2. V lost 4 bases and J lost 3; bases outside the gene matches: 9. This CDR3 region has 16 residues. Germline lookup yields CDR1 MDHEN and CDR2 SYDVKM. In DNA form, the CDR3 reads TGTGCCAGCAGTTGGGAACCGGGGAGGGACTACAATGAGCAGTTCTTC. It yields the protein CASSWEPGRDYNEQFF.

The chain uses TRBV5-6 and TRBJ1-2; D is unresolved. Germline V gene data show CDR1 as SGHDT and CDR2 as YYEEEE. The CDR3 runs 13 residues. V was pared by 0 bases and J by 4 bases, with 7 bases between. CDR3 nucleotide sequence: TGTGCCAGCAGCTTGGGCCGGGGCTATGGCTACACCTTC. Translated: CASSLGRGYGYTF.

This sequence joins TRBV30 and TRBJ1-2; weak D call: TRBD1 (5 bases). There are 14 residues in the CDR3. The germline V gene has CDR1 GTSNPN and CDR2 SVGIG (reference sequence). The chain's CDR3 is CAQTWGRDNYGYTF. The CDR3 DNA reads as TGTGCACAAACTTGGGGCAGGGATAACTATGGCTACACCTTC.

As to this clone: This same CDR3 is encoded by further DNA sequences in the sample. V usage is TRBV5-1 and J usage is TRBJ2-5, with D maybe TRBD2 (5 bases). The CDR3 sequence is 13 residues long. V lost 0 bases and J 5 bases, leaving 8 bases between the germline ends. Looked up from germline, CDR1 is SGHRS and CDR2 is YFSETQ. The CDR3 spells CASSLGGGETQYF. CDR3 DNA sequence: TGCGCCAGCAGCTTGGGTGGAGGCGAGACCCAGTACTTC.

This sequence joins TRBV28 and TRBJ1-5; tentatively, D is TRBD1 (5 bases). The germline V and J ends were trimmed by 4 bases and 6 bases, with 10 bases remaining between them. Germline V CDR1 and CDR2: MDHEN, SYDVKM. The CDR3 totals 13 residues. CDR3 loop: CASSWGGGQPQHF. The CDR3 nucleotides are TGTGCCAGCAGTTGGGGCGGCGGTCAGCCCCAGCATTTT.

The rearrangement uses TRBV4-2 and TRBJ2-7, with D perhaps matching TRBD2 (5 bases). The germline CDR1 and CDR2 sequences are LGHNA and YNFKEQ. This CDR3 comprises 14 residues. Trimming pared 3 bases from V and 0 bases from J, leaving 9 bases between. In DNA, the CDR3 is TGTGCCAGCAGCCATGAGGACTCCTCCTACGAGCAGTACTTC. This gives the protein CASSHEDSSYEQYF.

The chain employs TRBV11-2 and TRBJ2-7; D is unclear. From germline, CDR1 is SGHAT and CDR2 FQNNGV. The CDR3 has 11 residues. V was shortened by 4 bases and J by 6 bases, with 7 bases between the two germline ends. CDR3 nucleotides: TGTGCCAGCAGCTGGAGTGGCGAGCAGTACTTC. Encoded protein: CASSWSGEQYF.

This chain connects TRBV19 to TRBJ2-1; D gene uncertain. Per germline, CDR1 LNHDA and CDR2 SQIVND (reference sequence). V lost 4 bases and J lost 13, with 17 bases in between. The length of the CDR3 is 13 residues. The CDR3 nucleotides read TGTGCCAGTAGTACAGACTGGGCAGGCTACCAGTTCTTC. Its translation: CASSTDWAGYQFF.